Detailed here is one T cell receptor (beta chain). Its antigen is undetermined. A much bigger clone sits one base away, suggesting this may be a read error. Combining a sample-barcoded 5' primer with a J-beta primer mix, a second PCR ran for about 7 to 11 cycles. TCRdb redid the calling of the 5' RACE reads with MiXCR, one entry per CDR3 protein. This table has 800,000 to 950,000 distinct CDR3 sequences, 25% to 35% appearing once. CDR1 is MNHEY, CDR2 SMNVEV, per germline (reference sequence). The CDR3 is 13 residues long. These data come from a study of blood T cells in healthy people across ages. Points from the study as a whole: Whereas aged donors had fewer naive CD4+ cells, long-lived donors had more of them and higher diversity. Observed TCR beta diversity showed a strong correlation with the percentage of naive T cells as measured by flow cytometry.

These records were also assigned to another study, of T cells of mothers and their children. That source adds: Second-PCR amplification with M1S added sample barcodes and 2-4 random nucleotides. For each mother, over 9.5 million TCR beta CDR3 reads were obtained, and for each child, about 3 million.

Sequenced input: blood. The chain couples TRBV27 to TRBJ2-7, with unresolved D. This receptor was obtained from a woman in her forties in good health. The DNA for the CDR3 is TGTACCAGCAGTTTTGGGTCAGTCTACGAGCAGTACTTC. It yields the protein CTSSFGSVYEQYF.